The entry that follows covers one T cell receptor beta chain sequence. V lost 9 bases and J 9 bases, leaving 15 bases between the germline ends. The CDR3 is 13 residues long. CDR1 and CDR2 from the germline V gene are SGHNT and YENEEA. Noted time point: blood from clinic visit 5 months post-surgery; TSC patient then seizure free. Surgery cases with the highest brain T cell transcript signatures were chosen for sequencing. The data belong to a study of brain T cells in children with intractable seizures. The table came from immunoSEQ multiplex PCR; TCRdb's copy has only in-frame clones and leaves some out. Of about 340,000 clones in the sample, over 90% are singletons; the top ten hold around 6%.

This TCR derives from a boy younger than two with tuberous sclerosis and intractable seizures. The rearrangement uses TRBV11-3 and TRBJ1-6; D uncertain. The sequencing used peripheral blood, collected less than 6 months after surgery. The CDR3 sequence is CASAMGVTSPLHF. DNA for the CDR3: TGTGCCAGTGCGATGGGAGTAACTTCACCCCTCCACTTT.